The rows below give T cell receptor beta chains drawn from one sample of a study of T cells after yellow fever vaccination. TCRdb independently ran MiXCR on the 5' RACE reads; one entry per CDR3 protein. The sample has more than 300,000 distinct CDR3 sequences, about 6.6% seen once. Sequences were derived from PBMCs, sampled 35 to 50 days after the first yellow fever vaccination. The receptor source for this set is a man younger than 35 who received the YFV17D yellow fever vaccine. Each CDR3 is given with its conserved first and last residue. Each record gives: V gene, D gene, clone size, J gene, CDR3 DNA, CDR3 protein. The D gene is left open where the match is weak. Size tells how often a clone was seen (once, few, many) or the class of an expanded clone, and some rows leave it out.

TRBV9	.	few	TRBJ2-1	TGTGCCAGCAGCACAAGGACCTCTCATGAGCAGTTCTTC	CASSTRTSHEQFF
TRBV4-1	.	.	TRBJ2-5	TGCGCCAGCAGCCAAGAAGGGGGGGACCCCTTTCGGGCCCAGTACTTC	CASSQEGGDPFRAQYF
TRBV19	TRBD1	few	TRBJ1-2	TGTGCCAGTAGCCCGGGACAGGGAAGCGGCTACACCTTC	CASSPGQGSGYTF
TRBV20-1	TRBD1	few	TRBJ2-3	TGCAGTGCTGGACAGGGGGCACGCACAGATACGCAGTATTTT	CSAGQGARTDTQYF
TRBV20-1	TRBD2	few	TRBJ2-3	TGCAGTGCTCCGGGGGGAACCACAGATACGCAGTATTTT	CSAPGGTTDTQYF
TRBV29-1	TRBD2	many	TRBJ2-1	TGCAGCGCACGATTAGCGGGGGGGCCTAGGGACAATGAGCAGTTCTTC	CSARLAGGPRDNEQFF
TRBV3-1	TRBD2	many	TRBJ2-3	TGTGCCAGCAGCCAGGGAGCGGGGGGGAGCACAGATACGCAGTATTTT	CASSQGAGGSTDTQYF
TRBV9	TRBD1	few	TRBJ1-2	TGTGCCAGCAGCGCTTACTCCGGGACAGGGGACTATGGCTACACCTTC	CASSAYSGTGDYGYTF
TRBV12-3/TRBV12-4	.	many	TRBJ1-3	TGTGCCAGCAGTCCTCAGGTCTCTGGAAACACCATATATTTT	CASSPQVSGNTIYF
TRBV5-1	.	.	TRBJ2-5	TGCGCCAGCAGCTCGGGACCCACGGGGGAGACCCAGTACTTC	CASSSGPTGETQYF
TRBV5-4	.	few	TRBJ1-2	TGTGCCAGCAGCTTGATGGTGGGGAGTGTTCGTGGCTACACCTTC	CASSLMVGSVRGYTF
TRBV18	TRBD1	few	TRBJ1-1	TGTGCCAGCTGCAGGGGGACGAACACTGAAGCTTTCTTT	CASCRGTNTEAFF
TRBV12-3/TRBV12-4	.	.	TRBJ1-3	TGTGCCAGCAGTTTAACCCAGGGAAACACCATATATTTT	CASSLTQGNTIYF
TRBV6-6	.	few	TRBJ2-1	TGTGCCAGCACCCCGGAGGGGCCGGTTGGGTTCTTC	CASTPEGPVGFF
TRBV7-6	.	few	TRBJ2-2	TGTGCCAGCAGCTTAGGAGTGCTACGGAACACCGGGGAGCTGTTTTTT	CASSLGVLRNTGELFF
TRBV5-1	.	.	TRBJ2-3	TGCGCCAGCAGTCCCTTCCTCACAGATACGCAGTATTTT	CASSPFLTDTQYF
TRBV4-1	TRBD2	few	TRBJ2-1	TGCGCCAGCAGACAAGGGGAGCGGGGGGAGAGGAATGAGCAGTTCTTC	CASRQGERGERNEQFF
TRBV5-1	TRBD2	few	TRBJ2-3	TGCGCCAGCAGCTTGGGCGGGGGGCGCGCAGATACGCAGTATTTT	CASSLGGGRADTQYF
TRBV24-1	TRBD2	few	TRBJ2-1	TGTGCCACCCGCGGCCCCAGCGGGGGAGCCTACAATGAGCAGTTCTTC	CATRGPSGGAYNEQFF
TRBV20-1	.	.	TRBJ1-2	TGCAGTGCTAGATCTCCCTCGCAGGGATCCTACACCTTC	CSARSPSQGSYTF
TRBV4-1	.	few	TRBJ2-3	TGCGCCAGCAGCCAAGCCCCCGGGAGAGGCAGTCGCACAGATACGCAGTATTTT	CASSQAPGRGSRTDTQYF
TRBV5-1	.	few	TRBJ1-1	TGCGCCAGCAGCTTTTGGGCAGGGTCAGGCACTGAAGCTTTCTTT	CASSFWAGSGTEAFF
TRBV4-1	.	few	TRBJ2-3	TGCGCCAGCAGCCCCGACTCAGATACGCAGTATTTT	CASSPDSDTQYF
TRBV4-1	.	few	TRBJ1-6	TGCGCCAGCAGCGAACGGGCCGGGAGCTCCTATAATTCACCCCTCCACTTT	CASSERAGSSYNSPLHF
TRBV24-1	TRBD1	few	TRBJ2-7	TGTGCCCCCGTGGACAGGGGTCCCTACGAGCAGTACTTC	CAPVDRGPYEQYF